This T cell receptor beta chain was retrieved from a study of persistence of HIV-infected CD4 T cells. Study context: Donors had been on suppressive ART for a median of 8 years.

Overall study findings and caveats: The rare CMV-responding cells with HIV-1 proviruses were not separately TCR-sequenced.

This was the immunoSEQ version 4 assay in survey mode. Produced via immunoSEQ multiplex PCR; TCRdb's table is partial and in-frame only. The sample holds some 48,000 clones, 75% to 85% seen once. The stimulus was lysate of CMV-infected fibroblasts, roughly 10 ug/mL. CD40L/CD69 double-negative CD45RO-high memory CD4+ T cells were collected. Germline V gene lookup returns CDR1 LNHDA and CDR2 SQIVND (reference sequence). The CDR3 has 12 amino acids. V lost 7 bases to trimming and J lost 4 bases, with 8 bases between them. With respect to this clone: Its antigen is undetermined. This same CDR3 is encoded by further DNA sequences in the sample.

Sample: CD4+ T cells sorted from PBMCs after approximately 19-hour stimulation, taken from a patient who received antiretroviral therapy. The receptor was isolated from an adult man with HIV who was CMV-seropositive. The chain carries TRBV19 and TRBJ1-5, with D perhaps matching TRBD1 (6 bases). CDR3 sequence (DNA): TGTGCCAGTACCCAGGGGAATCAGCCCCAGCATTTT. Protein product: CASTQGNQPQHF.